One and the same sample provided the 27 T cell receptor beta chains below, sequenced in a study of regulatory T cells in long-lasting Graves disease. Time point specified: newly diagnosed GD, antithyroid drugs for less than 3 months. From PBMCs, RNA was extracted and then used to make the TCR library. Relying on iRepertoire HTBI primers and Arm-PCR of CDR3 regions, the team built TCR beta libraries. MiXCR was run by TCRdb on the multiplex PCR reads, yielding one entry per CDR3 protein. Seen here are a few hundred thousand distinct CDR3 sequences, about 15% observed once, and the top ten hold approximately 22%. This sample was also put to use in a study of T cells in Graves' hyperthyroidism and ophthalmopathy.

The sample in question was peripheral blood mononuclear cells (PBMCs), obtained at new diagnosis, from a patient treated with antithyroid drugs. Receptors were obtained from a woman under 30 with Graves disease.

This clonotype has at least ten counts. The chain employs TRBV2 and TRBJ2-5; the D is unclear. Germline V lookup: CDR1 SNHLY, CDR2 FYNNEI. Trimming shortened V by 10 bases and J by 3 bases, and 9 bases separated the two germline ends. The CDR3 is 11 residues long. Here the CDR3 DNA reads TGTGCCACCGGCCGAGAAGAGACCCAGTACTTC. It translates to CATGREETQYF.

This clonotype showed up many times. The genes are TRBV4-3 and TRBJ1-6; no clear D. Germline CDR1 and CDR2: LGHNA and YSLEER. CDR3 length: 18 amino acids. The germline V and J ends were trimmed by 1 base and 4 bases, with 17 bases remaining between them. The CDR3 nucleotides are TGCGCCAGCAGCCAAGTTCCGTCGATTCCTTCTTATAATTCACCCCTCCACTTT. Translating it yields CASSQVPSIPSYNSPLHF.

This clonotype was counted many times. The chain joins TRBV6-5 to TRBJ2-2; unclear D gene. Trimming stripped 0 bases from V and 3 bases from J, with 11 bases between. Germline V gene sequence: CDR1 MNHEY, CDR2 SVGAGI. CDR3 length: 16 amino acids. CDR3 nucleotide sequence: TGTGCCAGCAGTTACTCGACGTTGAAAGACACCGGGGAGCTGTTTTTT. This translates into CASSYSTLKDTGELFF.

Many counts were recorded for this clonotype. The genes are TRBV5-1 and TRBJ1-1, with D tentatively TRBD1 (5 bases). The germline gives CDR1 SGHRS, CDR2 YFSETQ. V lost 0 bases, J lost 4 bases, and 10 bases lay in between. The CDR3 runs 14 residues. The CDR3 DNA is TGCGCCAGCAGCTTGGACGGCAGGGCCACTGAAGCTTTCTTT. It translates to CASSLDGRATEAFF. Full variable domain (remainder filled in from reference TRBV5-1 and TRBJ1-1): KAGVTQTPRYLIKTRGQQVTLSCSPISGHRSVSWYQQTPGQGLQFLFEYFSETQRNKGNFPGRFSGRQFSNSRSEMNVSTLELGDSALYLCASSLDGRATEAFFGQGTRLTVV.

The V and J genes are TRBV10-2 and TRBJ1-6; D is uncertain. The CDR3 is 13 residues long. V was pared by 4 bases and J by 10 bases, with 11 bases between. Germline loops: CDR1 WSHSY, CDR2 SAAADI. The CDR3 sequence is CASSAFQESPLHF. DNA for the CDR3: TGCGCCAGCAGTGCCTTTCAGGAATCACCCCTCCACTTT.

The sample holds many counts of this clonotype. The chain couples TRBV20-1 to TRBJ2-3; 7 bases line up with TRBD2. The CDR3 contains 14 residues. Germline V CDR1 and CDR2: DFQATT, SNEGSKA (reference sequence). The J segment lost 4 bases and the V segment lost 2 bases, leaving 6 bases of the junction unmatched. CDR3 sequence: CSARRLASADTQYF. The DNA of the CDR3 is TGCAGTGCTAGACGACTAGCTAGTGCAGATACGCAGTATTTT.

The J gene is TRBJ2-1, the V gene TRBV6-2 or TRBV6-3; D is perhaps TRBD1 or TRBD2 (5 bases each). Germline lookup yields CDR1 MNHEY and CDR2 SVGEGT. The CDR3 totals 16 residues. The V end lost 4 bases, the J end lost 4 bases, and 17 bases lay between the germline ends. CDR3 sequence reads: CASSSHGLGDYNEQFF. For the CDR3, the DNA is TGTGCCAGCAGTTCCCATGGACTGGGGGATTACAATGAGCAGTTCTTC.

At least ten counts were recorded for this clonotype. The CDR3 is CAISPLGLAGGGQTQYF. The CDR3 bases are TGTGCCATCAGCCCCCTGGGACTAGCGGGAGGTGGACAGACCCAGTACTTC. The rearrangement uses TRBV10-3 and TRBJ2-5; TRBD2 matches at 15 bases. The germline V gene encodes CDR1 ENHRY and CDR2 SYGVKD. The CDR3 has 17 residues. Unmatched junction bases numbered 11, after V lost 6 bases and J lost 6 bases.

This clonotype was detected a few times. The genes are TRBV7-2 and TRBJ2-3; unclear D gene. Trimming removed 4 bases at V and 5 bases at J, with 13 bases between. Germline V gene data show CDR1 as SGHTA and CDR2 as FQGNSA. The CDR3 sequence is 14 residues long. CDR3 nucleotides: TGTGCCAGCAGCTCCGCCTTGGATCTAGATACGCAGTATTTT. It encodes CASSSALDLDTQYF. The entire variable domain, with the rest obtained from reference TRBV7-2 and TRBJ2-3, is as follows: GAGVSQSPSNKVTEKGKDVELRCDPISGHTALYWYRQSLGQGLEFLIYFQGNSAPDKSGLPSDRFSAERTGGSVSTLTIQRTQQEDSAVYLCASSSALDLDTQYFGPGTRLTVL.

V is TRBV5-1 and J is TRBJ2-1; D uncertain. Trimming left V 4 bases short and J 3 bases short, with 14 bases between. From germline, CDR1 is SGHRS and CDR2 YFSETQ. This CDR3 region has 15 residues. Written as DNA, the CDR3 is TGCGCCAGCAGCCAAGATCGCCAGAGCTACAATGAGCAGTTCTTC. It translates to CASSQDRQSYNEQFF.

This clonotype appeared many times. J is TRBJ2-7 and V is TRBV9, with 10 bases that match TRBD2. With V trimmed by 0 bases and J by 7 bases, 1 base remained unmatched. This CDR3 is built from 13 residues. Germline lookup yields CDR1 SGDLS and CDR2 YYNGEE. This CDR3 is CASSVGLAGEQYF. DNA for the CDR3: TGTGCCAGCAGCGTAGGACTAGCGGGTGAGCAGTACTTC. Drawing the rest from reference TRBV9 and TRBJ2-7, the complete variable domain is DSGVTQTPKHLITATGQRVTLRCSPRSGDLSVYWYQQSLDQGLQFLIQYYNGEERAKGNILERFSAQQFPDLHSELNLSSLELGDSALYFCASSVGLAGEQYFGPGTRLTVT.

Remarks on this clonotype: The junction departs from the called germline gene at one end, perhaps through a read error. This chain connects TRBV6-6 to TRBJ2-7, with TRBD2 as a possible D gene (6 bases). The CDR3 runs 11 residues. Germline assignment: CDR1 MNHNY and CDR2 SVGAGI (reference sequence). The CDR3: CAAGSSYEQCF. DNA of the CDR3: TGTGCCGCCGGGAGCTCCTACGAGCAGTGCTTC.

This clonotype appeared many times. The rearrangement joins TRBV12-3 or TRBV12-4 to TRBJ2-7; TRBD1 matches 7 bases. There are 14 residues in the CDR3. After removal of 6 bases from V and 2 bases from J, the junction contained 7 bases not matched to a gene. CDR3 in DNA: TGTGCCAGCAGCCTTACAACAGGGGCCTACGAGCAGTACTTC. It is translated as CASSLTTGAYEQYF.

The V and J genes are TRBV9 and TRBJ2-3, with D tentatively TRBD2 (5 bases). CDR1 is SGDLS and CDR2 is YYNGEE in the germline V gene. Trimming stripped 4 bases from V and 2 bases from J, with 20 bases between. This CDR3 contains 17 residues. In nucleotides, the CDR3 is TGTGCCAGCAGCCACTCCCCCCGGGGTTCGGACACAGATACGCAGTATTTT. Its protein product is CASSHSPRGSDTDTQYF.

This clonotype was observed at least ten times. This chain joins TRBV2 and TRBJ2-3, with TRBD1 matching 9 bases. The CDR3 spans 15 residues. Germline V gene sequence: CDR1 SNHLY, CDR2 FYNNEI. V was clipped by 6 bases and J by 3 bases; unmatched bases: 7. This chain's CDR3 is CASSEQGAKTDTQYF. CDR3 in DNA: TGTGCCAGCAGCGAACAGGGGGCAAAAACAGATACGCAGTATTTT.

The sample holds many counts of this clonotype. The rearrangement uses TRBV7-9 and TRBJ2-1; 7 bases match TRBD2. Germline CDR1 reads SEHNR; CDR2 reads FQNEAQ (reference sequence). The CDR3 is made up of 16 amino acids. J gave up 4 bases and V 4 bases, and 10 bases lay outside the gene matches. The CDR3 sequence is CASSSSGTKIYNEQFF. CDR3 coding DNA: TGTGCCAGCAGCTCCTCCGGGACTAAAATTTACAATGAGCAGTTCTTC.

This sequence joins TRBV4-1 and TRBJ2-7; 12 positions agree with TRBD1. This CDR3 spans 16 amino acids. Trimming removed 2 bases from V and 3 bases from J; junction bases left unmatched: 5. Germline loops: CDR1 MGHRA, CDR2 YSYEKL. CDR3 coding DNA: TGCGCCAGCAGCCAAACAGGGACAGGGGGCTTCTACGAGCAGTACTTC. Its translation: CASSQTGTGGFYEQYF.

This clonotype has a count of ten or more. The chain employs TRBV28 and TRBJ2-1; D call uncertain. Trimming pared 4 bases from V and 6 bases from J, leaving 7 bases between. The CDR3 length is 12 residues. CDR1 is MDHEN, CDR2 SYDVKM, per germline. Here the CDR3 DNA reads TGTGCCAGCAGTTGGGTCCTCAATGAGCAGTTCTTC. Translating it yields CASSWVLNEQFF.

This clonotype was seen more than once but under ten times. This sequence joins TRBV7-2 and TRBJ2-5; 8 bases agree with TRBD2. Germline loops: CDR1 SGHTA, CDR2 FQGNSA. This CDR3 region has 17 residues. Trimming cost V 5 bases and J 0 bases; bases outside gene matches: 11. The CDR3 protein is CASSPFGGGLYQETQYF. The CDR3 coding sequence is TGTGCCAGCAGCCCATTCGGGGGGGGTCTGTACCAAGAGACCCAGTACTTC.

This clonotype was detected ten times or more. The CDR3 region has the DNA TGTGCCAGCAGTTTATCTCGGACAGGGGGTGTGAACACTGAAGCTTTCTTT. Amino acids: CASSLSRTGGVNTEAFF. This chain joins TRBV27 and TRBJ1-1; 10 bases line up with TRBD1. The CDR3 loop spans 17 amino acids. In germline, CDR1 is MNHEY, CDR2 SMNVEV (reference sequence). After removal of 0 bases from V and 0 bases from J, the junction contained 4 bases not matched to a gene.

With regard to this clonotype: This may arise from a read error, as a much more abundant clone is one base away. This CDR3 fails to terminate in the conserved phenylalanine or tryptophan, so it likely reflects a read error. The chain has TRBV2 and TRBJ1-5; no clear D. The CDR3 totals 16 residues. V lost 3 bases to trimming and J lost 2 bases, with 14 bases between them. The germline V gene encodes CDR1 SNHLY and CDR2 FYNNEI. Here the CDR3 reads CASSEGRVRGNQPQHY. CDR3 nucleotides: TGTGCCAGCAGTGAGGGGAGGGTGAGAGGCAATCAGCCCCAGCATTAT.

Many counts were recorded for this clonotype. The CDR3 sequence: CASSQEHNEQFF. DNA for the CDR3: TGCGCCAGCAGCCAAGAGCACAATGAGCAGTTCTTC. V and J are TRBV4-3 and TRBJ2-1; D gene ambiguous. Germline lookup yields CDR1 LGHNA and CDR2 YSLEER. V was cut by 0 bases and J by 5 bases, with 2 bases left in between. The CDR3 spans 12 residues.

The rearrangement links TRBV7-9 to TRBJ1-6; possibly TRBD1 for D (5 bases). The CDR3 is 16 amino acids. Trimming left V 1 base short and J 10 bases short, with 17 bases between. Germline V gene lookup returns CDR1 SEHNR and CDR2 FQNEAQ (reference sequence). CDR3 coding DNA: TGTGCCAGCAGCTTAGGTGGGGCGTTGGGAGGATCACCCCTCCACTTT. Protein: CASSLGGALGGSPLHF.

This rearrangement joins TRBV5-1 to TRBJ1-5; D not certain. Per the germline V gene, CDR1 is SGHRS and CDR2 is YFSETQ. The CDR3 covers 16 residues. Deletions cut 0 bases from V and 2 bases from J, with 12 bases between. CDR3 sequence: CASSLGSGGGNQPQHF. CDR3 DNA: TGCGCCAGCAGCTTGGGGTCGGGTGGTGGCAATCAGCCCCAGCATTTT.

This clonotype was counted at least ten times. This rearrangement joins TRBV30 to TRBJ2-7; D gene unclear. CDR1 and CDR2 from the germline V gene are GTSNPN and SVGIG (reference sequence). The CDR3 runs to 13 residues. The ends were cut back, 0 bases at V and 0 bases at J, with 6 bases in the middle. CDR3 in DNA: TGTGCCTGGAGTGTAGGTGTCTCCTACGAGCAGTACTTC. Translated, it gives CAWSVGVSYEQYF.

This clonotype has a count of ten or more. The rearrangement links TRBV28 to TRBJ2-1; a weak D match, TRBD2 (6 bases). The V end lost 5 bases, the J end lost 8 bases, and 13 bases lay between the germline ends. Per the germline V gene, CDR1 is MDHEN and CDR2 is SYDVKM. The CDR3 has 13 residues. The CDR3 sequence is CASSLGGWDEQFF. CDR3 sequence (DNA): TGTGCCAGCAGTCTGGGGGGTTGGGATGAGCAGTTCTTC.

As to this clonotype: Possible read error: a much larger clone is one base away. The rearrangement uses TRBV7-8 and TRBJ2-2; D may be TRBD1 or TRBD2 (5 bases each). CDR3 length: 14 amino acids. The germline V gene encodes CDR1 SGHVS and CDR2 FQNEAQ. CDR3: CASSSGRITGELVF. The DNA of the CDR3 is TGTGCCAGCAGCTCGGGACGGATCACCGGGGAGCTGGTTTTT.